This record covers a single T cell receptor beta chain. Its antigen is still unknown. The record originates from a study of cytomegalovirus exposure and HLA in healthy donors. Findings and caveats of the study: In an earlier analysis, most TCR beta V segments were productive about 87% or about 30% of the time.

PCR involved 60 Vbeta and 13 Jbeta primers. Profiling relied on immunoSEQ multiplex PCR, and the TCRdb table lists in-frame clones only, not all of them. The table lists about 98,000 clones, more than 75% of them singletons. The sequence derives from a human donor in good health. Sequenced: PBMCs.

For the CDR3, the DNA is TGTGCCAGCAGTGATTGGGGCGCCCAGCGCTACGAGCAGTACTTC. Amino acids: CASSDWGAQRYEQYF. V usage is TRBV6-1 and J usage is TRBJ2-7; possible D gene TRBD1, 5 bases. Trimming removed 3 bases from V and 3 bases from J, with 15 bases in between. The CDR3 has 15 amino acids. In germline, CDR1 is MNHNS, CDR2 SASEGT.